Listed below are T cell receptor beta chains from one sample, sequenced in a study of tumor and adjacent non-tumor tissue in lung cancer. MiXCR was run by TCRdb on the multiplex PCR reads, yielding one entry per CDR3 protein. The table has under 95,000 distinct CDR3 sequences, about three fifths seen once; the top ten hold 15%. The specimen was lung tumor tissue. The receptor source for this set is a man between 70 and 80 years old with non-small cell lung cancer. CDR3s include the opening cysteine and the closing phenylalanine or tryptophan.

TRBV29-1	TRBJ2-5	CSSVGGGETQYF
TRBV12-3/TRBV12-4	TRBJ2-1	CANKTGTVGNKQFF
TRBV6-4	TRBJ2-3	CASSDEPTDTQYF
TRBV27	TRBJ2-7	CATQGLGGSYEQYF
TRBV10-3	TRBJ2-1	CAISEPGLSSYNEHFF
TRBV11-2	TRBJ2-4	CASSSSNTWRNIQYF
TRBV6-1	TRBJ2-2	CASSPLFGGSRARELFF
TRBV29-1	TRBJ2-7	CSVGTGTGGSEQYF
TRBV6-1	TRBJ1-4	CASSKSQTGRLAEKLFF
TRBV7-9	TRBJ2-7	CASSPGARTSGYQQYF
TRBV29-1	TRBJ2-1	CSAYNPRFGLVENELFF
TRBV20-1	TRBJ2-5	CSATRLAGDGGTQYF
TRBV7-9	TRBJ1-2	CASAGGDYGYAF
TRBV29-1	TRBJ2-6	CSVPGTAGGVNVLTF
TRBV7-2	TRBJ2-1	CASSLELGWVFF
TRBV29-1	TRBJ1-5	CSVGDRLSQPQHF
TRBV5-1	TRBJ1-5	CASSTYVGQPQHF
TRBV12-5	TRBJ1-1	CANAPGQQNTEAFF
TRBV5-1	TRBJ1-5	CASSTCVGQPQHF
TRBV11-3	TRBJ2-7	CASSAGSNYEQYF
TRBV11-2	TRBJ1-6	CASSTRDRVFSPFHF
TRBV10-3	TRBJ2-4	CAISESVAGATLDKHIQYF
TRBV4-1	TRBJ1-4	CASSQDEKSLNERLFF
TRBV28	TRBJ1-2	CTSSLGGGKVYGYTF
TRBV29-1	TRBJ2-5	CSVEGGVMETQYF
TRBV11-2	TRBJ2-2	CASSLTERGGFGELFF
TRBV6-1	TRBJ2-7	CASSTTGPYEQYF
TRBV10-3	TRBJ2-1	CAISESAGEVYNGQFF
TRBV12-3/TRBV12-4	TRBJ2-1	CASSFGPSSSCNEQFF
TRBV12-3/TRBV12-4	TRBJ1-1	CASSPRDGEAFF
TRBV20-1	TRBJ2-1	CSARDQGVPSNEQFF
TRBV28	TRBJ2-7	CATGGDRASHDQYF
TRBV11-2	TRBJ2-3	CASSPGLAGPSSTVTHYF
TRBV11-2	TRBJ2-5	CTSNGQGEETPYF
TRBV4-1	TRBJ2-7	CTSSQSTGFPYDQYF
TRBV11-2	TRBJ2-1	CASSSWGPVYNEQFF
TRBV28	TRBJ2-3	CASGLAWLAGESSTDTQYF
TRBV11-1	TRBJ2-7	CASSFGTASTYEQYF
TRBV11-2	TRBJ2-5	CASSWTRTGQETQNF
TRBV6-1	TRBJ2-3	CASSEEAGATDTQYF
TRBV6-2/TRBV6-3	TRBJ2-3	CASSLPGARGGPIADTQYF
TRBV9	TRBJ2-7	CASSVDPGWGSEQYF
TRBV12-3/TRBV12-4	TRBJ2-3	CASSLITQYF
TRBV11-2	TRBJ2-5	CASSLDRRVGKIQYF
TRBV7-9	TRBJ2-7	CASSLGSHEQYF
TRBV6-5	TRBJ2-1	CGSRTIGGYNEQFF
TRBV6-5	TRBJ2-6	CASSQNSGANVLTF
TRBV6-1	TRBJ2-1	CATSEGRTSEQFF